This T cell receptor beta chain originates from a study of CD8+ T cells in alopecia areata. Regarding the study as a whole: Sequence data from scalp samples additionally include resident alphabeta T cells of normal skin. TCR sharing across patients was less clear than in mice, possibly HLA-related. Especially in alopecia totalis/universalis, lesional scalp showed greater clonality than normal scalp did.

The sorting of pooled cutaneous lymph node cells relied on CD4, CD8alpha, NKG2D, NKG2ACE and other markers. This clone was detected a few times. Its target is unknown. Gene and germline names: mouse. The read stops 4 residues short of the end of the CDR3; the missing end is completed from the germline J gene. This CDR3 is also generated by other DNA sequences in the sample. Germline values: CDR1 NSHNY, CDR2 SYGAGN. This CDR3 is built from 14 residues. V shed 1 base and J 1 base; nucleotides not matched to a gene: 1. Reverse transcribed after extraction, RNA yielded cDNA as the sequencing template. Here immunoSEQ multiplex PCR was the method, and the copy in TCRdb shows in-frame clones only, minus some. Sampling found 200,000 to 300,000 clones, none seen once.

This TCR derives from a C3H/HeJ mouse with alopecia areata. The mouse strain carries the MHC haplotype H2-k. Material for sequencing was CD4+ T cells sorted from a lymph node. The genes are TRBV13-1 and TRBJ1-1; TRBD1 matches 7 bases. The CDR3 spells CASSDRQGNTEVFF. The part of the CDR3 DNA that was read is TGTGCCAGCAGTGATCGACAGGGGAACACA.